A selection of T cell receptor beta chains follows, all from one sample in a study of blood T cell repertoires in COVID-19. TCRdb keeps only in-frame clones here, not all; method: immunoSEQ multiplex PCR. In the table there are roughly 250,000 clones, roughly 89% of which are singletons. Material for sequencing was PBMCs or T cells enriched from blood (not recorded which). All receptors come from a man aged 35 to 55 who had recovered from COVID-19. The CDR3 runs from the conserved cysteine through the conserved F or W. Each record gives: V gene, clone size, J gene, D gene, CDR3 DNA, CDR3 protein. The D gene is left open where the match is weak. Clone sizes are given selectively: once, few, many, or a class where the clone is expanded.

V gene: TRBV5-3; clone size: NA; J gene: TRBJ1-1; D gene: TRBD1; CDR3 DNA: TGTGCCAGAAGCTTGGCCGGGCGGGAGGGGGCGATTTCGCTGAACACTGAAGCTTTCTTT; CDR3 protein: CARSLAGREGAISLNTEAFF
V gene: TRBV20-1; clone size: NA; J gene: TRBJ1-3; D gene: NA; CDR3 DNA: TGCAGTGCTAGTCGGATCTCGCCGGGGACTGGAAACACCATATATTTT; CDR3 protein: CSASRISPGTGNTIYF
V gene: TRBV7-9; clone size: NA; J gene: TRBJ1-1; D gene: TRBD1; CDR3 DNA: TGTGCCAGCAGCCATGCAGGGACAGGGTTTATTGAAGCTTTCTTT; CDR3 protein: CASSHAGTGFIEAFF
V gene: TRBV7-7; clone size: NA; J gene: TRBJ1-4; D gene: TRBD1; CDR3 DNA: TGTGCCAGCAGCCCGGACAGGGGGAATGAAAAACTGTTTTTT; CDR3 protein: CASSPDRGNEKLFF
V gene: TRBV5-1; clone size: NA; J gene: TRBJ2-7; D gene: TRBD2; CDR3 DNA: TGCGCCAGCACCGGGCAGCGGGGGTCCTACGAGCAGTACTTC; CDR3 protein: CASTGQRGSYEQYF
V gene: TRBV9; clone size: NA; J gene: TRBJ2-2; D gene: TRBD1; CDR3 DNA: TGTGCCAGCAGCCCCCAGGGACAGAGAACCGGGGAGCTGTTTTTT; CDR3 protein: CASSPQGQRTGELFF
V gene: TRBV7-8; clone size: NA; J gene: TRBJ2-7; D gene: NA; CDR3 DNA: TGTGCCAGCAGCTCCCCCCGTGCGACTAGGAGCGCCTACGAGCAGTACTTC; CDR3 protein: CASSSPRATRSAYEQYF
V gene: TRBV29-1; clone size: once; J gene: TRBJ2-7; D gene: NA; CDR3 DNA: TGCAGCGTTTTGTTGGGGGCAACTTCCGAGCAGTACTTC; CDR3 protein: CSVLLGATSEQYF
V gene: TRBV10-3; clone size: NA; J gene: TRBJ2-1; D gene: NA; CDR3 DNA: TGTGCCATCAGTGAGTCAGCGGGAAACAGGGATTCGTACAATGAGCAGTTCTTC; CDR3 protein: CAISESAGNRDSYNEQFF
V gene: TRBV12-3/TRBV12-4; clone size: NA; J gene: TRBJ1-1; D gene: NA; CDR3 DNA: TGTGCCAGCAGGAGACAGCAGAACACTGAAGCTTTCTTT; CDR3 protein: CASRRQQNTEAFF
V gene: TRBV28; clone size: few; J gene: TRBJ2-1; D gene: TRBD2; CDR3 DNA: TGTGCCAGCAGTTTTCGCGGGGGTGGATCGAATGAGCAGTTCTTC; CDR3 protein: CASSFRGGGSNEQFF
V gene: TRBV27; clone size: NA; J gene: TRBJ1-2; D gene: TRBD1; CDR3 DNA: TGTGCCAGCAGTTCCAACACGGGACAGCTTGGCTACACCTTC; CDR3 protein: CASSSNTGQLGYTF
V gene: TRBV3-1/TRBV3-2; clone size: NA; J gene: TRBJ2-7; D gene: NA; CDR3 DNA: TGTGCCAGCAGCCAAAGCCCTCCGAAGGGGTCCTACGAGCAGTACTTC; CDR3 protein: CASSQSPPKGSYEQYF
V gene: TRBV6-5; clone size: NA; J gene: TRBJ2-3; D gene: NA; CDR3 DNA: TGTGCCAGCAGTTACGGGCAGGGTGGAACAGATACGCAGTATTTT; CDR3 protein: CASSYGQGGTDTQYF
V gene: TRBV12-3/TRBV12-4; clone size: NA; J gene: TRBJ2-6; D gene: NA; CDR3 DNA: TGTGCCAGCGTGACTCTGGGGGCCAACGTCCTGACTTTC; CDR3 protein: CASVTLGANVLTF
V gene: TRBV3-1/TRBV3-2; clone size: NA; J gene: TRBJ1-1; D gene: TRBD1; CDR3 DNA: TGTGCCAGCAGCCAAGGGAAAGGGACAGGTGGCACTGAAGCTTTCTTT; CDR3 protein: CASSQGKGTGGTEAFF
V gene: TRBV4-1; clone size: NA; J gene: TRBJ1-5; D gene: NA; CDR3 DNA: TGCGCCAGCAGGCCCCAGGGGATAGGCAATCAGCCCCAGCATTTT; CDR3 protein: CASRPQGIGNQPQHF
V gene: TRBV5-8; clone size: NA; J gene: TRBJ2-7; D gene: NA; CDR3 DNA: TGTGCCAGCAGCTTTGGGGGGACCTACGAGCAGTACTTC; CDR3 protein: CASSFGGTYEQYF
V gene: TRBV24-1; clone size: few; J gene: TRBJ2-5; D gene: TRBD2; CDR3 DNA: TGTGCCACCAGTGCCGGGGGGGCCCAGTACTTC; CDR3 protein: CATSAGGAQYF
V gene: TRBV27; clone size: NA; J gene: TRBJ2-7; D gene: TRBD1; CDR3 DNA: TGTGCCAGCAGTTTCGGGACAGGGGGCTCCTACGAGCAGTACTTC; CDR3 protein: CASSFGTGGSYEQYF
V gene: TRBV28; clone size: NA; J gene: TRBJ2-3; D gene: NA; CDR3 DNA: TGTGCCAGCAGTTTCCCCACCCCCCCAACAAACACCTTCCACACAGATACGCAGTATTTT; CDR3 protein: CASSFPTPPTNTFHTDTQYF
V gene: TRBV21-1; clone size: NA; J gene: TRBJ1-2; D gene: NA; CDR3 DNA: TGTGCCAGCAGCAAAGTTTGCAGGAAAAACTATGGCTACACCTTC; CDR3 protein: CASSKVCRKNYGYTF
V gene: TRBV5-4; clone size: NA; J gene: TRBJ2-3; D gene: NA; CDR3 DNA: TGTGCCAGCAGCTTGGCCTTAAATACGCAGTATTTT; CDR3 protein: CASSLALNTQYF
V gene: TRBV20-1; clone size: NA; J gene: TRBJ1-2; D gene: TRBD1; CDR3 DNA: TGCAGTGCTAGTACAGGGGTACAAAATGGCTACACCTTC; CDR3 protein: CSASTGVQNGYTF
V gene: TRBV7-2; clone size: NA; J gene: TRBJ2-5; D gene: TRBD2; CDR3 DNA: TGTGCCAGCAGCTTAGCGCTGGGCGGGGGTGGATTGTACCAAGAGACCCAGTACTTC; CDR3 protein: CASSLALGGGGLYQETQYF
V gene: TRBV6-5; clone size: NA; J gene: TRBJ1-6; D gene: NA; CDR3 DNA: TGTGCCACCCTTCGCTACGCGGCCTATAATTCACCCCTCCACTTT; CDR3 protein: CATLRYAAYNSPLHF
V gene: TRBV13; clone size: NA; J gene: TRBJ2-7; D gene: TRBD1; CDR3 DNA: TGTGCCAGCAGCGCACGGGACAGGGGTACCTACGAGCAGTACTTC; CDR3 protein: CASSARDRGTYEQYF
V gene: TRBV5-6; clone size: NA; J gene: TRBJ1-5; D gene: NA; CDR3 DNA: TGTGCCCGCCGCTTGGGGGGGGGCGGGGGGCAGCCCCAGCATTTT; CDR3 protein: CARRLGGGGGQPQHF